A selection of T cell receptor beta chains follows, all from one sample in a study of cytomegalovirus exposure and HLA in healthy donors. Sequencing used immunoSEQ multiplex PCR; TCRdb keeps in-frame clones, though not all of them. The table shows approximately 150,000 clones, with 64% occurring only once. Sequenced material: PBMCs. The receptors were gathered from a young woman in good health and CMV-seropositive. Both conserved end residues are part of each CDR3. Each record gives: V gene, J gene, D gene, clone size, CDR3 length, CDR3 DNA, CDR3 protein. A D gene is named only where the DNA matches it firmly. Only some rows state a clone size, as once, few, many or a class for expanded clones.

TRBV6-5,TRBJ2-7,NA,NA,15,TGTGCCAGCAGTTACTCGGGGCAGGGTTGGGGCGAGCAGTACTTC,CASSYSGQGWGEQYF
TRBV30,TRBJ1-1,NA,few,14,TGTGCCTGGAGTCCGGGAGGACCGAACACTGAAGCTTTCTTT,CAWSPGGPNTEAFF
TRBV7-2,TRBJ2-3,NA,NA,15,TGTGCCAGCAGCTTAGTGTACTGGGACTCCGATACGCAGTATTTT,CASSLVYWDSDTQYF
TRBV2,TRBJ2-5,NA,NA,16,TGTGCCAGCAGTGATTTTGGCAGTACCCTGCAAGAGACCCAGTACTTC,CASSDFGSTLQETQYF
TRBV4-1,TRBJ1-5,NA,NA,15,TGCGCCAGCAGCCATGTAGGACAGAAAAATCAGCCCCAGCATTTT,CASSHVGQKNQPQHF
TRBV2,TRBJ2-1,NA,few,15,TGTGCCAGCAGTGAAGGGGGAGGCTCCTACAATGAGCAGTTCTTC,CASSEGGGSYNEQFF
TRBV5-6,TRBJ2-7,NA,once,13,TGTGCCAGCAGCTTGGGAAGCTCCTACGAGCAGTACTTC,CASSLGSSYEQYF
TRBV25-1,TRBJ2-1,TRBD2,NA,16,TGTGCCAGCAGTGCGACTAGCGGGAGGGCCAGGCATGAGCAGTTCTTC,CASSATSGRARHEQFF
TRBV18,TRBJ2-2,NA,NA,17,TGTGCCAGCTCACCCCCGGGGAAGGGGGCGAACACCGGGGAGCTGTTTTTT,CASSPPGKGANTGELFF
TRBV4-1,TRBJ2-7,TRBD1,NA,16,TGCGCCAGCAGCCGGGGCGACGGGACAGGGTACTACGAGCAGTACTTC,CASSRGDGTGYYEQYF
TRBV5-1,TRBJ1-1,NA,once,14,TGCGCCAGCAGCCTAAAGGACAAGTACACTGAAGCTTTCTTT,CASSLKDKYTEAFF
TRBV2,TRBJ2-3,TRBD1,NA,14,TGTGCCAGCAGTGTGGGGACAGTAGGAGATACGCAGTATTTT,CASSVGTVGDTQYF
TRBV4-1,TRBJ1-4,NA,NA,13,TGCGCCAGCAGCCAAGATTGGAGAGAAAAACTGTTTTTT,CASSQDWREKLFF
TRBV5-1,TRBJ1-4,NA,NA,16,TGCGCCAGCAGCTTAGGGACACCTACAACTAATGAAAAACTGTTTTTT,CASSLGTPTTNEKLFF
TRBV29-1,TRBJ2-1,TRBD2,NA,12,TGCAGCTCCCCTGGGAGGGGAAAAGAGCAGTTCTTC,CSSPGRGKEQFF
TRBV6-4,TRBJ1-6,NA,few,14,TGTGCCAGCAGTGTTAAAGGGGATAATTCACCCCTCCACTTT,CASSVKGDNSPLHF
TRBV10-2,TRBJ2-7,NA,NA,13,TGCGCCAGCAGTGGTCCAGATCCCTACGAGCAGTACTTC,CASSGPDPYEQYF
TRBV5-6,TRBJ1-2,NA,NA,15,TGTGCCAGCAGCTTACAGGGCACCCCGCCTTATGGCTACACCTTC,CASSLQGTPPYGYTF
TRBV29-1,TRBJ2-7,NA,NA,18,TGCAGCGTTGTTCACAGGCTTGGGTTTGACAGGACAGCCTACGAGCAGTACTTC,CSVVHRLGFDRTAYEQYF
TRBV13,TRBJ2-1,NA,once,15,TGTGCCAGCAGCTTAGTTAGCGGCCTTTACAATGAGCAGTTCTTC,CASSLVSGLYNEQFF
TRBV15,TRBJ1-3,TRBD1,NA,15,TGTGCCACCAGCAGAGACACAGGGGCTGGAAACACCATATATTTT,CATSRDTGAGNTIYF
TRBV7-9,TRBJ1-1,NA,NA,14,TGTGCCAGCAGCTTAGTCGACAGCAACACTGAAGCTTTCTTT,CASSLVDSNTEAFF
TRBV5-8,TRBJ2-1,NA,NA,14,TGTGCCAGCAGCTTTAGACTCTCCTACAATGAGCAGTTCTTC,CASSFRLSYNEQFF
TRBV5-1,TRBJ1-1,NA,NA,14,TGCGCCAGCAGCTTGGCCGGTCAGGGAGGGGAAGCTTTCTTT,CASSLAGQGGEAFF
TRBV21-1,TRBJ2-1,NA,NA,15,TGTGCCACCTTAAGCGGGGCCTACTCCTACAATGAGCAGTTCTTC,CATLSGAYSYNEQFF
TRBV19,TRBJ2-5,NA,NA,13,TGTGCCAGTAGGCCGAGCGGACAAGAGACCCAGTACTTC,CASRPSGQETQYF
TRBV18,TRBJ2-5,NA,NA,14,TGTGCCAGCTCACCACCAGAGGTGGAAGAGACCCAGTACTTC,CASSPPEVEETQYF
TRBV28,TRBJ1-2,NA,NA,12,TGTGCCAGCAGTTGGGACACTGTGAGATACACCTTC,CASSWDTVRYTF
TRBV7-2,TRBJ2-3,TRBD1,once,14,TGTGCCAGCAGCTTGGGACAGAGCACAGATACGCAGTATTTT,CASSLGQSTDTQYF
TRBV5-1,TRBJ2-1,NA,few,13,TGCGCCAGCAGCTTGGACGGGTACAATGAGCAGTTCTTC,CASSLDGYNEQFF
TRBV7-3,TRBJ1-5,NA,NA,13,TGTGCCAGCAGGGCTAAGGGGCGGCAGCCCCAGCATTTT,CASRAKGRQPQHF
TRBV4-1,TRBJ1-2,TRBD1,NA,19,TGCGCCAGCAGCCAGCAGATTTCCGGGACAGTCGGCAAAGGCCTGAGCTACACCTTC,CASSQQISGTVGKGLSYTF
TRBV7-8,TRBJ2-6,TRBD1,NA,14,TGTGCCAGCAGGCGAGGACAGGCCGCCAACGTCCTGACTTTC,CASRRGQAANVLTF
TRBV7-9,TRBJ2-2,TRBD2,NA,17,TGTGCCAGCAGCTCCGTACGGGGGGGAACGAACACCGGGGAGCTGTTTTTT,CASSSVRGGTNTGELFF
TRBV13,TRBJ2-7,NA,NA,12,TGTGCCAGCAGCCGGGTTGCCTACGAGCAGTACTTC,CASSRVAYEQYF
TRBV4-2,TRBJ2-5,NA,NA,15,TGTGCCAGCAGCCAAAATTCGGGACTGCAAGAGACCCAGTACTTC,CASSQNSGLQETQYF
TRBV9,TRBJ2-2,NA,few,14,TGTGCCAGCAGAGGGGCAGCGAGCACCGGGGAGCTGTTTTTT,CASRGAASTGELFF
TRBV21-1,TRBJ2-5,NA,NA,18,TGTGCCAGGAACAAGCCACGGTCCCTAGACCGGGGGCAAGAGACCCAGTACTTC,CARNKPRSLDRGQETQYF
TRBV29-1,TRBJ2-1,TRBD2,NA,14,TGCAGCGTATTGGGACTAGCGGGTCACAATGAGCAGTTCTTC,CSVLGLAGHNEQFF
TRBV27,TRBJ2-2,TRBD2,few,15,TGTGCCAGCCGTAGAGTAGCGGGAGCCCCCGGGGAGCTGTTTTTT,CASRRVAGAPGELFF
TRBV6-5,TRBJ2-3,TRBD2,NA,15,TGTGCCAGCAGTTACGCTGGGACTAGCGGGGATACGCAGTATTTT,CASSYAGTSGDTQYF
TRBV19,TRBJ1-1,NA,NA,13,TGTGCCAGTAGTATATCAGGGAACACTGAAGCTTTCTTT,CASSISGNTEAFF
TRBV5-6,TRBJ2-3,TRBD2,few,15,TGTGCCAGCAGCTTTCGCTCCCAGCGGGGGGGCACGCAGTATTTT,CASSFRSQRGGTQYF
TRBV7-9,TRBJ2-3,TRBD2,NA,16,TGTGCCAGCAGCCCCTGGGGGGGAGGAAGCACAGATACGCAGTATTTT,CASSPWGGGSTDTQYF
TRBV6-1,TRBJ1-5,TRBD1,NA,15,TGTGCCAGCAGGAGGGACAGGGGGCTCTCACGGCCCCAGCATTTT,CASRRDRGLSRPQHF
TRBV10-2,TRBJ1-2,TRBD1,NA,13,TGCGCCAGCACCCGGGACAGGGGGCGAGGCTACACCTTC,CASTRDRGRGYTF
TRBV27,TRBJ1-1,NA,few,18,TGTGCCAGCAGTTTAGGAGAGCTTGGGAAGGGGTCGAACACTGAAGCTTTCTTT,CASSLGELGKGSNTEAFF